Presented here are 10 T cell receptor beta chains from one specimen sequenced in a study of T cells after yellow fever vaccination. One entry per CDR3 protein results from TCRdb running MiXCR on the 5' RACE reads. The sample includes under 550,000 distinct CDR3 sequences, 20% to 25% of them seen just once. The material sequenced was PBMCs, taken roughly 20 days after the first yellow fever vaccination. The source of these receptors is a man aged 18 to 35 who received the YFV17D yellow fever vaccine.

The table lists this clonotype with a few counts. The CDR3 loop reads CASSDLAGTNEKLFF. For the CDR3, the DNA is TGTGCCAGCAGTGATCTGGCAGGGACTAATGAAAAACTGTTTTTT. This sequence joins TRBV6-1 and TRBJ1-4; D possibly corresponds to TRBD1 (5 bases). The CDR3 is made up of 15 amino acids. V shed 3 bases and J shed 2 bases, with 10 bases lying between them. CDR1 and CDR2 from the germline V gene are MNHNS and SASEGT.

This clonotype came up a few times. The CDR3 sequence is CSAKQGLADEKLFF. In nucleotides, the CDR3 is TGCAGTGCTAAACAGGGTTTGGCGGATGAAAAACTGTTTTTT. The V call is TRBV20-1, the J call TRBJ1-4; perhaps TRBD1 as D (6 bases). CDR1 and CDR2 from the germline V gene are DFQATT and SNEGSKA (reference sequence). The CDR3 length is 14 residues. V shed 4 bases and J shed 6 bases, with 15 bases lying between them.

This clonotype was counted a few times. J is TRBJ2-3 and V is TRBV4-2, with 7 bases aligning to TRBD2. The CDR3 sequence is 16 residues long. Germline values: CDR1 LGHNA, CDR2 YNFKEQ. V lost 4 bases and J lost 1; bases outside the gene matches: 8. The CDR3 coding sequence is TGTGCCAGCAGCCCTTTACTAAGCGGGGGCACAGATACGCAGTATTTT. It translates to CASSPLLSGGTDTQYF.

The table lists this clonotype with a few counts. The chain couples TRBV5-1 to TRBJ1-4; maybe TRBD1 (6 bases). The CDR3 runs to 14 residues. The germline V gene encodes CDR1 SGHRS and CDR2 YFSETQ. Trimming took off 9 bases at V and 6 bases at J, with 18 bases between the two ends. Written as DNA, the CDR3 is TGCGCCACCTCAAGGGGGGAAGGCGATGAAAAACTGTTTTTT. Amino acids: CATSRGEGDEKLFF.

J is TRBJ1-4 and V is TRBV4-2; the D is unclear. The CDR3 loop spans 16 amino acids. Germline V gene lookup returns CDR1 LGHNA and CDR2 YNFKEQ. The V gene lost 1 base and the J gene lost 4 bases, with 13 bases spanning the gap. The CDR3, as DNA: TGTGCCAGCAGCCAAGGGGTGGCGGGAGGTAATGAAAAACTGTTTTTT. This translates into CASSQGVAGGNEKLFF.

This clonotype was seen a handful of times. As DNA, the CDR3 is TGTGCCAGCAGCCAAGATTTTACAGGGGACTATGGCTACACCTTC. It codes for CASSQDFTGDYGYTF. The chain has TRBV3-1 and TRBJ1-2; TRBD1 aligns across 7 bases. There are 15 residues in the CDR3. J lost 3 bases, V lost 0 bases, and 4 bases had no gene match. Germline V gives CDR1 LGHDT, CDR2 YNNKEL (reference sequence).

The CDR3 is CASSPVGSPLHF. CDR3 coding DNA: TGCGCCAGCAGCCCGGTGGGATCACCCCTCCACTTT. The chain carries TRBV4-1 and TRBJ1-6, with D hard to call. V lost 4 bases and J 10 bases, leaving 8 bases between the germline ends. Germline CDR1 reads MGHRA; CDR2 reads YSYEKL. The CDR3 contains 12 residues.

This clonotype was picked up a small number of times. The gene calls are TRBV4-2 and TRBJ2-7; 7 positions agree with TRBD1. The V gene end was trimmed by 4 bases and the J gene end by 1 base; junction bases not matched to a gene: 4. Germline CDR1 and CDR2: LGHNA and YNFKEQ. The CDR3 spans 14 residues. In DNA, the CDR3 is TGTGCCAGCAGCCCGGGACAGACTTCCTACGAGCAGTACTTC. Protein product: CASSPGQTSYEQYF.

This clonotype was recorded at least ten times. J is TRBJ2-3 and V is TRBV4-3; D possibly corresponds to TRBD1 (6 bases). In germline, CDR1 is LGHNA, CDR2 YSLEER. Deletions cut 0 bases from V and 0 bases from J, with 13 bases between. This CDR3 is 17 amino acids long. CDR3 loop: CASSQDWSTGSTDTQYF. Written as DNA, the CDR3 is TGCGCCAGCAGCCAAGATTGGTCGACAGGCAGCACAGATACGCAGTATTTT.

This clonotype turned up a few times. This chain uses TRBV12-3 or TRBV12-4 with TRBJ1-5; D remains unclear. The CDR3 sequence is 14 residues long. Trimming pared 1 base from V and 6 bases from J, leaving 10 bases between. For the CDR3, the DNA is TGTGCCAGCAGTTTAGGGGTCCGGGCTCAGCCCCAGCATTTT. Amino acids: CASSLGVRAQPQHF.